This T cell receptor (beta chain) was captured by sequencing in a study of T cell responses to AZD1222 COVID-19 vaccine. General observations from the study: Nearly half of the spike-specific TCRs reportedly recognize variant regions that carry no mutations. Researchers report vaccine-associated CD4 TCRs spanning spike, with dominance at 160-218 and 743-854. Repertoires were obtained solely post-peak T cell response. Mostly white British, mostly female donors; authors suggested clonal diversity may be underestimated.

Remarks on this clone: Its antigen is unidentified.

Produced via immunoSEQ multiplex PCR; TCRdb's table is partial and in-frame only. The sample lists about 110,000 clones, approximately 96% occurring once. Trimming removed 4 bases from V and 3 bases from J; junction bases left unmatched: 2. Germline V lookup: CDR1 SGHRS, CDR2 YFSETQ. The CDR3 covers 13 residues. This sequence was found in an adult in good health. The specimen was peripheral blood, collected on day 0 of AZD1222 vaccination. The chain couples TRBV5-1 to TRBJ2-7, with TRBD1 identical over 9 bases. CDR3 DNA sequence: TGCGCCAGCAGCCGGGACAGGGACTACGAGCAGTACTTC. Protein product: CASSRDRDYEQYF. Drawing the rest from reference TRBV5-1 and TRBJ2-7, the complete variable domain is KAGVTQTPRYLIKTRGQQVTLSCSPISGHRSVSWYQQTPGQGLQFLFEYFSETQRNKGNFPGRFSGRQFSNSRSEMNVSTLELGDSALYLCASSRDRDYEQYFGPGTRLTVT.